What follows is one TCR beta chain and its context. The CDR3 length is 15 residues. Per germline, CDR1 SNHLY and CDR2 FYNNEI. Trimming cost V 8 bases and J 3 bases; bases outside gene matches: 4. The repertoire was sequenced with immunoSEQ multiplex PCR; TCRdb's copy has only in-frame clones and lacks some. The sample holds about 40,000 clones, around nine tenths seen once. This specimen belongs to a study of blood T cell repertoires in COVID-19. Looking at the study overall: Samples of COVID-19 (acute and convalescent) were obtained from the United States, Italy and Spain.

The receptor was derived from a woman aged 70-85 years with acute or convalescent COVID-19. Material for sequencing was peripheral blood. The genes are TRBV2 and TRBJ2-1, with 13 bases that match TRBD2. The chain's CDR3 is CASVTSGGSYNEQFF. CDR3 sequence (DNA): TGTGCCAGCGTGACTAGCGGGGGGAGCTACAATGAGCAGTTCTTC.